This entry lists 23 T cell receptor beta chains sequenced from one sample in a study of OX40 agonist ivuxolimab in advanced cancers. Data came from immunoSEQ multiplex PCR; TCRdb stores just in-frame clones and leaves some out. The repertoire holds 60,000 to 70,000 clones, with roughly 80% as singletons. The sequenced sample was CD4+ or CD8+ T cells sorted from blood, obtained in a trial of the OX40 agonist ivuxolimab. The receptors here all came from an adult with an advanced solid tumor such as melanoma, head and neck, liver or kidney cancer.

Here the CDR3 DNA reads TGTGCCAGCTCACCTACCTTGGACAGGCGGAACACTGAAGCTTTCTTT. Translating it yields CASSPTLDRRNTEAFF. The rearrangement uses TRBV18 and TRBJ1-1, with 7 bases identical to TRBD1. J gave up 1 base and V 3 bases, and 8 bases lay outside the gene matches. The CDR3 is 16 amino acids. The germline V gene encodes CDR1 KGHSH and CDR2 LQKENI.

CDR3 sequence: CASSDGTGGTDTQYF. The CDR3 nucleotides read TGTGCCAGCAGTGACGGGACAGGGGGCACAGATACGCAGTATTTT. The J gene is TRBJ2-3, the V gene TRBV6-4, with 10 bases aligning to TRBD1. This CDR3 is built from 15 residues. The V gene end was trimmed by 2 bases and the J gene end by 1 base; junction bases not matched to a gene: 0. The germline V gene has CDR1 MRHNA and CDR2 SNTAGT.

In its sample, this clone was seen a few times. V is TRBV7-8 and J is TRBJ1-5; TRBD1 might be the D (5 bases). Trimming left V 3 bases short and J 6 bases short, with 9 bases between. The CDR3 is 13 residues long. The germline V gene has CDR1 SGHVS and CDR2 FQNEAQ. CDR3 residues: CASSLQGGQPQHF. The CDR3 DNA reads TGTGCCAGCAGCTTGCAGGGTGGTCAGCCCCAGCATTTT.

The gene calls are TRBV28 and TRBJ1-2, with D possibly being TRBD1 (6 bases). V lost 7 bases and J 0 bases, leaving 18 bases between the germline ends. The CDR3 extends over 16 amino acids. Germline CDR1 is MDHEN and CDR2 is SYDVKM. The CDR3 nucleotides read TGTGCCAGCACCCGATCACTAGGGGGGGCTAACTATGGCTACACCTTC. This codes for CASTRSLGGANYGYTF.

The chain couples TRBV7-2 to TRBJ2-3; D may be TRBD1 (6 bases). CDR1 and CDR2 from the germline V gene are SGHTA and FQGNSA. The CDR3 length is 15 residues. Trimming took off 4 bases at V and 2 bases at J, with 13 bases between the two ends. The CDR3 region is CASSSTGGITDTQYF. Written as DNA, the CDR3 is TGTGCCAGCAGCTCGACAGGAGGTATCACAGATACGCAGTATTTT.

CDR3 protein: CASSSPGTREDNEQFF. CDR3 DNA: TGTGCCAGCAGCTCCCCCGGGACTAGGGAAGACAATGAGCAGTTCTTC. The chain uses TRBV7-3 and TRBJ2-1; 8 positions agree with TRBD2. Germline-derived CDR1 and CDR2 are SGHTA and FQGTGA. The junction had 10 bases not matched to a gene; V was cut back by 4 bases and J by 5 bases. This CDR3 comprises 16 residues.

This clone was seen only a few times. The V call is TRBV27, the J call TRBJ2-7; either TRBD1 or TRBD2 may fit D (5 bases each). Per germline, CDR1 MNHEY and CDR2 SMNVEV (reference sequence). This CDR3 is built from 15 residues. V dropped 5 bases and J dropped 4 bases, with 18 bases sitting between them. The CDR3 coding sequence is TGTGCCAGCAGTCAAGGGACGAACCTTGGATACGAGCAGTACTTC. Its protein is CASSQGTNLGYEQYF.

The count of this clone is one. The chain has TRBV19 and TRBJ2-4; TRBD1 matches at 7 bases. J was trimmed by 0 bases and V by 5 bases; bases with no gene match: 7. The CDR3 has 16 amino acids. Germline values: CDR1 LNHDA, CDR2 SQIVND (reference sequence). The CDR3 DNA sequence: TGTGCCAGTAGTGTAACGGGACAGTTAGCCAAAAACATTCAGTACTTC. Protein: CASSVTGQLAKNIQYF.

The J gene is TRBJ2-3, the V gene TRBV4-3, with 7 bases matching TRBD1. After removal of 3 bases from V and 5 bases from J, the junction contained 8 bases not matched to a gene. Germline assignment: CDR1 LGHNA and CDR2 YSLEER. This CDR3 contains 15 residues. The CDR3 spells CASSHNRGEVDTQYF. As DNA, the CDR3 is TGCGCCAGCAGCCACAACAGGGGCGAGGTAGATACGCAGTATTTT.

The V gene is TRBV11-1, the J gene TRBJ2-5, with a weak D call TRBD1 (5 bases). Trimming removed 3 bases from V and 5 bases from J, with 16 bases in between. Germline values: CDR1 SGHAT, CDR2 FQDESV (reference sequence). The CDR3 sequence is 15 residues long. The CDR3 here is CASSFIGHRLETQYF. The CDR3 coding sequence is TGTGCCAGCAGCTTCATAGGACACAGGCTGGAGACCCAGTACTTC.

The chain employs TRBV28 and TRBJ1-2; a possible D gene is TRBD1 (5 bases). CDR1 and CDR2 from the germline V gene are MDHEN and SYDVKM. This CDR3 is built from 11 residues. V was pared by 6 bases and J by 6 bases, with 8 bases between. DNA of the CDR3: TGTGCCAGCAGCGGGGGGAATGGCTACACCTTC. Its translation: CASSGGNGYTF.

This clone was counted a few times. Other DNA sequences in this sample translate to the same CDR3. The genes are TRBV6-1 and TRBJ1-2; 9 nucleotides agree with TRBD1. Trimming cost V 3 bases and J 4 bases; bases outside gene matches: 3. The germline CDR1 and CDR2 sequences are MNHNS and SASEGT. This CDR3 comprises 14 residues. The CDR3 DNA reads TGTGCCAGCAGTGACGGGACAGGGCTCTATGGCTACACCTTC. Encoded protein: CASSDGTGLYGYTF.

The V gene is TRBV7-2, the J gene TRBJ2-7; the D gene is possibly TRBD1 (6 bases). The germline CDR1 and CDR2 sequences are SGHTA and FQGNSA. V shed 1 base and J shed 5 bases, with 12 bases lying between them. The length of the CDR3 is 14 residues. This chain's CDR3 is CASSLGQGNHEQYV. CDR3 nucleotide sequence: TGTGCCAGCAGCTTAGGGCAGGGGAACCACGAGCAGTACGTC.

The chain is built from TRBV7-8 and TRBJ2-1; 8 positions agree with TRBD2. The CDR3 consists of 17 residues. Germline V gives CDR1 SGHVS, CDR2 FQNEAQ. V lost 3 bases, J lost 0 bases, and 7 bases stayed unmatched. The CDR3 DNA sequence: TGTGCCAGCAGCTTCATTGAGCGGGAGAGCTCCTACAATGAGCAGTTCTTC. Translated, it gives CASSFIERESSYNEQFF.

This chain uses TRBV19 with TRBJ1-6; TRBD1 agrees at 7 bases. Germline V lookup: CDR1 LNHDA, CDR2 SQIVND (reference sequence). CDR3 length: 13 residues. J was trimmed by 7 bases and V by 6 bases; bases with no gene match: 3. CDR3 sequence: CASSGTANSPLHF. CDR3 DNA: TGTGCCAGTAGCGGGACAGCAAATTCACCCCTCCACTTT.

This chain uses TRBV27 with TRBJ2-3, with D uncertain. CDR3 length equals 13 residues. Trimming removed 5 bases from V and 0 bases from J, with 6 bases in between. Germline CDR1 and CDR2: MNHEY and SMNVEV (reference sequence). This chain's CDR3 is CASSPYSTDTQYF. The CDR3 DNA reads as TGTGCCAGCAGTCCATATAGCACAGATACGCAGTATTTT.

CDR3 coding DNA: TGTGCCAGCAGTTTAGAGGTGGGGCCTAGCTCCTACGAGCAGTACTTC. Its protein is CASSLEVGPSSYEQYF. The chain couples TRBV28 to TRBJ2-7; perhaps TRBD1 as D (5 bases). The V and J ends lost 2 bases and 0 bases respectively, with 14 bases between them. The length of the CDR3 is 16 residues. Germline CDR1 reads MDHEN; CDR2 reads SYDVKM.

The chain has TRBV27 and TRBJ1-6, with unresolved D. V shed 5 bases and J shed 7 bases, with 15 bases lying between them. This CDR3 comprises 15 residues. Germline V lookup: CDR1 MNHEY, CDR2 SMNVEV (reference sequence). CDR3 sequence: CASSPRAGENSPLHF. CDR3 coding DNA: TGTGCCAGCAGTCCCCGGGCAGGTGAAAATTCACCCCTCCACTTT.

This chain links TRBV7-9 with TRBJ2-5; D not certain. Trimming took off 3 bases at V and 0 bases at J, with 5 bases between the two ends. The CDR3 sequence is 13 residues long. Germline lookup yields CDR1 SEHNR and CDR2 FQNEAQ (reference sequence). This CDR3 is CASSLGNQETQYF. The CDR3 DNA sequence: TGTGCCAGCAGCTTGGGGAACCAAGAGACCCAGTACTTC.

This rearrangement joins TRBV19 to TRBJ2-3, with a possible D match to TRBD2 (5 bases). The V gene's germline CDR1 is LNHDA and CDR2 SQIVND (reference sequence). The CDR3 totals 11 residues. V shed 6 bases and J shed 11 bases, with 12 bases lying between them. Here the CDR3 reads CASSEGRGQYF. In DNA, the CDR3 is TGTGCCAGTAGCGAAGGACGGGGGCAGTATTTT.

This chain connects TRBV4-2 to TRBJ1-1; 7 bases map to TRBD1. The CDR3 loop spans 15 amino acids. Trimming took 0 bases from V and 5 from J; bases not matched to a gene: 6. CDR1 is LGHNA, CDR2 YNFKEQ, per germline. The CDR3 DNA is TGTGCCAGCAGCCAAGATAGGGGGCGTTGGACTGAAGCTTTCTTT. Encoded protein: CASSQDRGRWTEAFF.

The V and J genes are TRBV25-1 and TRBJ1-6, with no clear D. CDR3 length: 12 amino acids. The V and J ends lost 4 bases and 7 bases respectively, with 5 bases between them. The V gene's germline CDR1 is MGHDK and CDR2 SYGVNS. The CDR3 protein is CASSVENSPLHF. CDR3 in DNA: TGTGCCAGCAGTGTTGAGAATTCACCCCTCCACTTT.

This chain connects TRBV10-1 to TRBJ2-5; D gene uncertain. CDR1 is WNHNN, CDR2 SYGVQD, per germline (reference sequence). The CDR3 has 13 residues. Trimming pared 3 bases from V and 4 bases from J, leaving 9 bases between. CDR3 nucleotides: TGCGCCAGCAGTGATTCCCCCACAGAGACCCAGTACTTC. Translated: CASSDSPTETQYF.